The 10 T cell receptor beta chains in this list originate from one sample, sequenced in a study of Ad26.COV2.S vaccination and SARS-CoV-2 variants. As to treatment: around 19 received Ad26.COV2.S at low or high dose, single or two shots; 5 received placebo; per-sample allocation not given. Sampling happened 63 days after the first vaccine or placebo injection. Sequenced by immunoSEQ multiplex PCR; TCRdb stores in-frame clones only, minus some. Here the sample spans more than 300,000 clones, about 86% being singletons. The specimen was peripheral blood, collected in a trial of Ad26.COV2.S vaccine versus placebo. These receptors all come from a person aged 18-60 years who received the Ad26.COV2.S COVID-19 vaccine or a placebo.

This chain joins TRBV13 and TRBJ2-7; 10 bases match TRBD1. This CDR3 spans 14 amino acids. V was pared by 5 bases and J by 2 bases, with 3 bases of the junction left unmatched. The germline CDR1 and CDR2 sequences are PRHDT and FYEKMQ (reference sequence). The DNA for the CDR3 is TGTGCCAGCAGCCCCGGACAGGGGGCCTACGAGCAGTACTTC. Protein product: CASSPGQGAYEQYF.

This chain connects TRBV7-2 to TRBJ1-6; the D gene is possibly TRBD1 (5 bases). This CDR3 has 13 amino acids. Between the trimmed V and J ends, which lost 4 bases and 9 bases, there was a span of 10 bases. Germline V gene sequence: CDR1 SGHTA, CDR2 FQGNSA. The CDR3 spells CASSYTGGSPLHF. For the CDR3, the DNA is TGTGCCAGCAGCTATACAGGTGGTTCACCCCTCCACTTT.

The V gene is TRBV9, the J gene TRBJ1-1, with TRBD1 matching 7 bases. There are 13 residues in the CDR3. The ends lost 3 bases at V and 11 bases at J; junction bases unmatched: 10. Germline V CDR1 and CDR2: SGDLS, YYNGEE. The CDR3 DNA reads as TGTGCCAGCAGCGGATGGACAGGCGAGGGGGCTTTCTTT. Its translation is CASSGWTGEGAFF.

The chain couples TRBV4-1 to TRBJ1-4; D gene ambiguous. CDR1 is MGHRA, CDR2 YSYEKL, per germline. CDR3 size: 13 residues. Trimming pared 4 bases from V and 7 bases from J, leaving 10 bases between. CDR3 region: CASSPVETEKLFF. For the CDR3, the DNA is TGCGCCAGCAGCCCAGTAGAGACTGAAAAACTGTTTTTT.

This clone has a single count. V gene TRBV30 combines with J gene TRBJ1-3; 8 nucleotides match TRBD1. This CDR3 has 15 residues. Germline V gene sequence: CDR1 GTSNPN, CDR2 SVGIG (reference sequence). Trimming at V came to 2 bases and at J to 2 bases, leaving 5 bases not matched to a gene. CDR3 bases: TGTGCCTGGAGTCCCGACAGGGGTACTGGAAACACCATATATTTT. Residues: CAWSPDRGTGNTIYF.

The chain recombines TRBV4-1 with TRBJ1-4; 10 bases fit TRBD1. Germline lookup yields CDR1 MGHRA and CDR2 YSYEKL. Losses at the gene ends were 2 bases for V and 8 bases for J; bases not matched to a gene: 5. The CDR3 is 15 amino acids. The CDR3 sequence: CASSQQWDRGEKLFF. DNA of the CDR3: TGCGCCAGCAGCCAACAATGGGACAGGGGCGAAAAACTGTTTTTT.

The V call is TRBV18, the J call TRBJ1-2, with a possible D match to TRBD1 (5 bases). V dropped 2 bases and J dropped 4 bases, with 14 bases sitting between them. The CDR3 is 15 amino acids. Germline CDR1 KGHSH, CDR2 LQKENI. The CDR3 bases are TGTGCCAGCTCACCAATGACAGCCCCGACCTATGGCTACACCTTC. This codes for CASSPMTAPTYGYTF.

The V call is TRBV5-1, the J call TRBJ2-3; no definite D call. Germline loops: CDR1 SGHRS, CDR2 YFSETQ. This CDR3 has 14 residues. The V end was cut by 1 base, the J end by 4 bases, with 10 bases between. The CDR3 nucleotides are TGCGCCAGCAGCTTGTCTATTCTGGCAGATACGCAGTATTTT. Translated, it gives CASSLSILADTQYF.

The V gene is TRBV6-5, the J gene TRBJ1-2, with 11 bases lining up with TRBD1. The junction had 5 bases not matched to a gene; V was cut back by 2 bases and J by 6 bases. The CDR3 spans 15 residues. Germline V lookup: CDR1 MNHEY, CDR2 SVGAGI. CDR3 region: CASSYPGQGVHGYTF. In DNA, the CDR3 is TGTGCCAGCAGTTACCCGGGACAGGGGGTTCATGGCTACACCTTC.

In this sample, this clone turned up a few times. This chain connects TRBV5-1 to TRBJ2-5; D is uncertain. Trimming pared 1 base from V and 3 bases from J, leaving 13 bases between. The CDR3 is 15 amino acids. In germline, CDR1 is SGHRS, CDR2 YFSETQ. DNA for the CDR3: TGCGCCAGCAGCTTGTCATCTAAGGCCGAAGAGACCCAGTACTTC. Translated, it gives CASSLSSKAEETQYF.